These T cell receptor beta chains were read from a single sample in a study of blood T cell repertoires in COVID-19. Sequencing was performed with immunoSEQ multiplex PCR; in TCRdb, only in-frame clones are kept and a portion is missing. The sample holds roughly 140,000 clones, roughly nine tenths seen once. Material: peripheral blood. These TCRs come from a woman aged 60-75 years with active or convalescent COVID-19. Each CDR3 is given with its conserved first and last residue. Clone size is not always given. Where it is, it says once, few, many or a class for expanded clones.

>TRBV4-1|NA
CASSDWPRNTEAFF
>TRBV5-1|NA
CASSSPTGETEAFF
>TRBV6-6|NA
CASRWDSGLRNEQFF
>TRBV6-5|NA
CASRLTGEGTGELFF
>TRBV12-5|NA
CASGFLAGDSTDTQYF
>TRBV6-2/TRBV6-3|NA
CASSSTPGQENTEAFF
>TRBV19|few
CASRQGGAFF
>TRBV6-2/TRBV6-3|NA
CASSLAQGSGANVLTF
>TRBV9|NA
CASSVAPSQGRHGYTF
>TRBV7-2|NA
CASSLAGSGANVLTF
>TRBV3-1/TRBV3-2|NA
CASSPGWTEGNSPLHF
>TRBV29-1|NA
CSVHRRGGTGELFF
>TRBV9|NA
CASSVELGGGSGNSPLHF
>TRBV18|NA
CASSLKTESEAFF
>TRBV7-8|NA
CASSFGTSGGAGDTQYF
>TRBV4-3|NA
CASSQEMSSYNEQFF
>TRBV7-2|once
CASSRASGGAPDTQYF
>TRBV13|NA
CASSPGEDYEQYF
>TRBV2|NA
CASSEEGNSPLHF
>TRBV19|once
CASSADQGAPGYGYTF
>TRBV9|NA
CASSVDSRGLSGNTIYF
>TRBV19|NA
CASSITGGFSNQPQHF
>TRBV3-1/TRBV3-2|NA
CASSHLRDGGAFF
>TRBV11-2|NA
CASSSWGWDRGLDYGYTF
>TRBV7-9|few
CASSLGQGVAYEQYF
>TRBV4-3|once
CASSQDWSGRVTYGYTF
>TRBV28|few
CASSSGQGEEETQYF
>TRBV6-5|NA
CASRIWGGSYEQYF